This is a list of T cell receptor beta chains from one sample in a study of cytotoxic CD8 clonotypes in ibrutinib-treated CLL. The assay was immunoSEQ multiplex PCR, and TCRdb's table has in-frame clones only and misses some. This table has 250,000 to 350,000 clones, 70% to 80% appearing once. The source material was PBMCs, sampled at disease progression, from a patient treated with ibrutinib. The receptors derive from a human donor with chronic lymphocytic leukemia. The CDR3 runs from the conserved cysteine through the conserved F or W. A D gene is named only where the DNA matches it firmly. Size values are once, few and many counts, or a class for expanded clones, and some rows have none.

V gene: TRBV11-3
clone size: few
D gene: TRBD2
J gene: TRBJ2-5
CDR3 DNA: TGTGCCAGCAGCTTAGAGTCTAGCGGACAAGAGACCCAGTACTTC
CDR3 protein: CASSLESSGQETQYF

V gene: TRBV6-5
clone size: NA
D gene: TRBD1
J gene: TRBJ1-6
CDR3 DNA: TGTGCCAGCAGTTACGGAGGACAGGGGTGGTCACCCCTCCACTTT
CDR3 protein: CASSYGGQGWSPLHF

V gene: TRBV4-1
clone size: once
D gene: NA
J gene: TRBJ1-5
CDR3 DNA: TGCGCCAGCAGCCAAGGACCCCAGGGCGGCTTAAATCAGCCCCAGCATTTT
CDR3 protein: CASSQGPQGGLNQPQHF

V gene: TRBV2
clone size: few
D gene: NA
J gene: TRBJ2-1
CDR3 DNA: TGTGCCAGCAGGGGGAATGAGCAGTTCTTC
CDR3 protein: CASRGNEQFF

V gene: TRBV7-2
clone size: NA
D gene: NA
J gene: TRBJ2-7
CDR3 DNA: TGTGCCAGCAGCTTAACAGGGATAAGCTACGAGCAGTACTTC
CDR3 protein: CASSLTGISYEQYF

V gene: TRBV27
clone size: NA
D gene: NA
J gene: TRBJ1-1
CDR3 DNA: TGTGCCAGCAGTTTAAAGAACAGCTACACTGAAGCTTTCTTT
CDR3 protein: CASSLKNSYTEAFF

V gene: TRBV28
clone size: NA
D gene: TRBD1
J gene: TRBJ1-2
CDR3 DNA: TGTGCCAGCAGTCCCAGGACAGGGAAATATGGCTACACCTTC
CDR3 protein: CASSPRTGKYGYTF

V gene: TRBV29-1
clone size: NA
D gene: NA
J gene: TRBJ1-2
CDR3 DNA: TGCAGCGTTGAAGAGGGGGCGTCCTATGGCTACACCTTC
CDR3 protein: CSVEEGASYGYTF

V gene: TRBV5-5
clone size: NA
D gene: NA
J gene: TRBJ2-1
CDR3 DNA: TGTGCCAGCAGCTCCCTAGTCTACAATGAGCAGTTCTTC
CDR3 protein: CASSSLVYNEQFF

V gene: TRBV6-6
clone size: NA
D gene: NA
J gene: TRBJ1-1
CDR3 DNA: TGTGCCAGCAGTTCCGCGAGGGTGGAGAGGACTGAAGCTTTCTTT
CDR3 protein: CASSSARVERTEAFF

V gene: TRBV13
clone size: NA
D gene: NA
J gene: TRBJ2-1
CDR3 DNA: TGTGCCAGCAGCTTATCCGGGCGGGGGCTATACTCCCGGTTCTTC
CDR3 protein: CASSLSGRGLYSRFF

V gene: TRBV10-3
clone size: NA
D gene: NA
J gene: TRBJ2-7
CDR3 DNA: TGTGCCATCAGTGTGGCTAACCATCCCTACGAGCAGTACTTC
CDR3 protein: CAISVANHPYEQYF

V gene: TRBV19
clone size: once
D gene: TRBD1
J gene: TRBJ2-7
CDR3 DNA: TGTGCCAGTAGGTCCGGGACAGGGAGTTACGAGCAGTACTTC
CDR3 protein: CASRSGTGSYEQYF

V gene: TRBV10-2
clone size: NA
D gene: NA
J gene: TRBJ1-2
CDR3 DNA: TGCGCCAGCAGTGACTCCGGGCTCCGACGGTATGGCTACACCTTC
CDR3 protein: CASSDSGLRRYGYTF

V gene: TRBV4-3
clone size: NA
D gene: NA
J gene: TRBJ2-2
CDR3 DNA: TGCGCCAGCAGCCAAGATCTTAATCTTGGCAGGGCGGAGCTGTTTTTT
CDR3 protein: CASSQDLNLGRAELFF

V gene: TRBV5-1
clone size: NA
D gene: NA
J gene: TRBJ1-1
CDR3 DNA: TGCGCCAGCAGCTTGGATCTGGGGGACACTGAAGCTTTCTTT
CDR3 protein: CASSLDLGDTEAFF

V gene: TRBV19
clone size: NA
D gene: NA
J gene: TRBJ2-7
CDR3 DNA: TGTGCCAGTAGTATGCAGACGCCCTACGAGCAGTACTTC
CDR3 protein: CASSMQTPYEQYF

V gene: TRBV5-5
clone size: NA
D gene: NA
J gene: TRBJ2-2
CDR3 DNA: TGTGCCAGCAGCTTGGCCTCACGGGAGCTGTTTTTT
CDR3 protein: CASSLASRELFF

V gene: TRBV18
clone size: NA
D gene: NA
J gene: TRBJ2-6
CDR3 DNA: TGTGCCAGCTCCCTCTCAGACAGGTCCTTTTCTGGGGCCAACGTCCTGACTTTC
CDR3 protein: CASSLSDRSFSGANVLTF

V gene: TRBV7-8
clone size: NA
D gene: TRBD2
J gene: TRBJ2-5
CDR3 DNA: TGTGCCAGCAGCTCGACTAGCGGATGGATGGAGACCCAGTACTTC
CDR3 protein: CASSSTSGWMETQYF

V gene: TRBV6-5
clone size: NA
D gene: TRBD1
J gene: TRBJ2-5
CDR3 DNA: TGTGCCAGTACAGGGGGACAAGAGACCCAGTACTTC
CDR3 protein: CASTGGQETQYF

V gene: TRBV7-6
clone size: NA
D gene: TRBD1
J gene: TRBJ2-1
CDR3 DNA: TGTGCCACCGTGGACAGGATTTACAATGAGCAGTTCTTC
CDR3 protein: CATVDRIYNEQFF

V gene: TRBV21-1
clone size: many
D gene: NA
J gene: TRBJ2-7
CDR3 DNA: TGTGCCAGGACCGATAGAGGCGCCTACGAGCAGTACTTC
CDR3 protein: CARTDRGAYEQYF

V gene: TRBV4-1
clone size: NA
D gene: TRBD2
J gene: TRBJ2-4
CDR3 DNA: TGCGCCAGCAGCCACTCCTTAGCCGGGACTAGCGGGAGAGTAGCCAAAAACATTCAGTACTTC
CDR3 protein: CASSHSLAGTSGRVAKNIQYF

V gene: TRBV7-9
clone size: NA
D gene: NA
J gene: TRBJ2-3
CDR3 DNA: TGTGCCAGCAGCTATGGGACCACAGATACGCAGTATTTT
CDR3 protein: CASSYGTTDTQYF

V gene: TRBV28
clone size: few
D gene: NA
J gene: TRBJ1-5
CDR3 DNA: TGTGCCAGCAGTTTAAGGGGCGGAATTTCCCAGCATTTT
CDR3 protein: CASSLRGGISQHF

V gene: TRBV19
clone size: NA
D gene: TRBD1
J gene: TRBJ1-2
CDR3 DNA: TGTGCCAGTAGTATGGAAAGAGGGGGCGCGAACGGCTACACCTTC
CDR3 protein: CASSMERGGANGYTF

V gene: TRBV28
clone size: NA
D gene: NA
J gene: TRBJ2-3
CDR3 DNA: TGTGCCAGCACCACGACAGGCTACCTCACAGATACGCAGTATTTT
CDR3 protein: CASTTTGYLTDTQYF

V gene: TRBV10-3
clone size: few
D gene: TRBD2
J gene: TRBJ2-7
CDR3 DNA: TGTGCCACACGGACTAGCGGGGGTGTCTCCTACGAGCAGTACTTC
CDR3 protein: CATRTSGGVSYEQYF

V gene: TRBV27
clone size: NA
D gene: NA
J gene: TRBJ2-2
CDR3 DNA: TGTGCCAGCAGTTCGGCCCCGGGGGGGGAGCTGTTTTTT
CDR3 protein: CASSSAPGGELFF

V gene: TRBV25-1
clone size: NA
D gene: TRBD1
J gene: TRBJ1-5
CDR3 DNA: TGTGCCAGCAGGGGACAGGGGAATCAGCCCCAGCATTTT
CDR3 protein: CASRGQGNQPQHF

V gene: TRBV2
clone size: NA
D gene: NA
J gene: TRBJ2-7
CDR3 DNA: TGTGCCAGCAGTGAAGGGCTACTGAGCTACGAGCAGTACTTC
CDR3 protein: CASSEGLLSYEQYF

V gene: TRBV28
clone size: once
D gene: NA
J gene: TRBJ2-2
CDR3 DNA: TGTGCCAGCAGTTTATCACCAGGGCCTCTGGGGACCGGGGAGCTGTTTTTT
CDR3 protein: CASSLSPGPLGTGELFF

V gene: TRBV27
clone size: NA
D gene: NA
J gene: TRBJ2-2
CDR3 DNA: TGTGCCAGCACCAATAAAGGCAGCGGTAAAGGGACCGGGGAGCTGTTTTTT
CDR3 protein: CASTNKGSGKGTGELFF

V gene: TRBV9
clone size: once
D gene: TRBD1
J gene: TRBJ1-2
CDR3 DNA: TGTGCCAGCAGCGCCGGGACAGCTGTCTCTACCCGCTATGGCTACACCTTC
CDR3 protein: CASSAGTAVSTRYGYTF

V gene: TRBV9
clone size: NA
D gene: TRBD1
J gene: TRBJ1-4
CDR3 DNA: TGTGCCAGCAGCGTAGACAGGGGGCGTTATGAAAAACTGTTTTTT
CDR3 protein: CASSVDRGRYEKLFF

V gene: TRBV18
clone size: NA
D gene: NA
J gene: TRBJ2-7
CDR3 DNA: TGTGCCAGCTCCCCTCCCCCAGGGCGTACCTACGAGCAGTACTTC
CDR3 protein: CASSPPPGRTYEQYF

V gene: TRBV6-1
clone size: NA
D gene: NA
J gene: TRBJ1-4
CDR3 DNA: TGTGCCAGCCGGGACGATGGGGAAAAACTGTTTTTT
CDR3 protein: CASRDDGEKLFF

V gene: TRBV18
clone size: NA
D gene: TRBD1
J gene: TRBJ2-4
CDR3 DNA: TGTGCCAGCTCACCACCGACAGGGGACTTAAACATTCAGTACTTC
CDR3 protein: CASSPPTGDLNIQYF

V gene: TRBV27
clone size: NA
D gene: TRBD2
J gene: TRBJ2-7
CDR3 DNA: TGTGCCAGCGGCCCCCCCGGACTAGCGGGCTACGAGCAGTACTTC
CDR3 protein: CASGPPGLAGYEQYF

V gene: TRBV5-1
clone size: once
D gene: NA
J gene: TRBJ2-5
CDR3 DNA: TGCGCCAGCAGCTTGGGACGGTTCGGGTCCCAGTACTTC
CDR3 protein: CASSLGRFGSQYF

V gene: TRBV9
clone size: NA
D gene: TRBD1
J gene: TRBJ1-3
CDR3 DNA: TGTGCCAGCGAGAATGACAGGGCCCTCCTAAACACCATATATTTT
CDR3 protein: CASENDRALLNTIYF